This T cell receptor beta chain was observed in a study of graft-versus-host responses after intestinal transplantation. Study-wide background: Tacrolimus and steroids were given for two to three years to all recipients after anti-thymocyte globulin induction. Study conclusions and caveats: Recipient marrow showed GvH clones, some seen first in ileum or blood.

A few counts support this clone. Sequencing used immunoSEQ multiplex PCR; TCRdb keeps in-frame clones, though not all of them. The table lists 12,000 to 15,000 clones, roughly 28% of them singletons. Proliferating CFSE-low CD3+CD4+ and CD3+CD8+ responders were sorted after the reaction. The receptor was isolated from a human patient who received an intestinal transplant. This specimen was alloreactive CD4+ T cells from a mixed lymphocyte reaction culture, taken before intestinal transplant. Subset indicated: CFSE-low proliferating T cells sorted from approximately six-day pre-transplant mixed lymphocyte reaction (GvH or HvG direction).

CDR3 sequence (DNA): TGTGCCTGGAGTGGGAAAGGCTCCCAAGAGACCCAGTACTTC. Translating gives CAWSGKGSQETQYF. The chain couples TRBV30 to TRBJ2-5; D not certain. From germline, CDR1 is GTSNPN and CDR2 SVGIG (reference sequence). Between the trimmed V and J ends, which lost 1 base and 1 base, there was a span of 10 bases. The CDR3 loop spans 14 amino acids.